This entry is about one TCR beta chain. Its antigen is unknown. Amplification used 60 Vbeta primers and 13 Jbeta primers. Clones were sequenced by immunoSEQ multiplex PCR, and TCRdb holds only the in-frame ones, with some missing. The sample shows about 130,000 clones, approximately 80% of them seen only once. CDR1 SGHDT and CDR2 YYEEEE come from the germline V gene. CDR3 length equals 16 residues. The germline V and J ends were trimmed by 4 bases and 1 base, with 12 bases remaining between them. The record originates from a study of cytomegalovirus exposure and HLA in healthy donors. The study, taken as a whole, reports: Versus the approximately 700-donor mean, an Asian-associated ancestry cluster reportedly showed fewer N-insertions in a later analysis. In a later analysis, at a false discovery rate of 0.05, 15,000 to 20,000 TCR beta sequences matched HLA alleles. An assumption of roughly uniform sequencing depth across donors underlay the presence/absence analyses.

The source of this sequence is a man younger than 30 in good health and CMV-seronegative. The rearrangement joins TRBV5-6 to TRBJ1-6, with a tentative D call TRBD1 (6 bases). Sample: PBMCs. DNA of the CDR3: TGTGCCAGCAGCGCAAGGGGGGGATCCTATAATTCACCCCTCCACTTT. This encodes CASSARGGSYNSPLHF.